This TCR beta chain was identified in a study of CD8 T cells in ankylosing spondylitis. Findings and limits, study-wide: Disease-linked clones had a CD8+ phenotype and relatively low frequency in peripheral blood.

Germline CDR1 is MGHRA and CDR2 is YSYEKL. J lost 2 bases, V lost 0 bases, and 14 bases had no gene match. This CDR3 spans 19 amino acids. MiXCR, applied by TCRdb to the 5' RACE reads, yields one record per CDR3 protein. Of roughly 230,000 distinct CDR3 sequences in the sample, 18% were seen once. This clonotype has a handful of counts. Its antigen is not known. Sequencing input: blood, either unsorted or a sorted T cell fraction (not recorded which). The clonotype originates from a male donor with ankylosing spondylitis or in good health (not recorded which). The V gene is TRBV4-1, the J gene TRBJ2-7; 9 nucleotides agree with TRBD2. The CDR3 nucleotides read TGCGCCAGCAGCCAAGAGGGAGGCCCGGGACTAGCCCCGACCTACGAGCAGTACTTC. This codes for CASSQEGGPGLAPTYEQYF.